Presented here are 12 T cell receptor beta chains from one specimen sequenced in a study of human T cells and chemical hapten exposure. TCRdb reprocessed the RACE reads via MiXCR and lists one record per CDR3 protein. Of under 75,000 distinct CDR3 sequences listed, 11% are singletons. Described time point: patch test 3, about 24 weeks after DPC sensitization. This sample's treatment: therapeutic diphenylcyclopropenone sensitization with weekly scalp DPC. The source material was whole blood, sampled in connection with sensitization to the hapten diphenylcyclopropenone (DPC). Every receptor here comes from a woman in her forties or fifties with alopecia areata. Some clones in this sample may be carry-over from other donors' samples.

This clonotype has at least ten counts. One junction end disagrees with the germline gene, perhaps due to a read error. The rearrangement joins TRBV29-1 to TRBJ2-5; TRBD1 might be the D (5 bases). The V gene's germline CDR1 is SQVTM and CDR2 ANQGSEA. The CDR3 contains 10 residues. DNA of the CDR3: TGCAGCGCCGATGGACAAGTTGTGTCCTTC. This encodes CSADGQVVSF.

This clonotype occurred many times. This chain connects TRBV6-2 or TRBV6-3 to TRBJ2-2, with D possibly matching TRBD1 (6 bases). Trimming cost V 3 bases and J 4 bases, with 15 bases left between them. The CDR3 length is 16 residues. CDR1 is MNHEY, CDR2 SVGEGT, per germline. This chain's CDR3 is CASSYGTGPVTGELFF. DNA for the CDR3: TGTGCCAGCAGTTATGGAACAGGGCCGGTCACCGGGGAGCTGTTTTTT.

In its sample, this clonotype was seen many times. The chain uses TRBV5-1 and TRBJ2-5; 15 nucleotides agree with TRBD2. V lost 5 bases, J lost 0 bases, and 5 bases stayed unmatched. Germline V CDR1 and CDR2: SGHRS, YFSETQ. The CDR3 has 17 residues. This CDR3 is CASRPGTSGGNQETQYF. The CDR3 DNA follows: TGCGCCAGCAGACCTGGGACTAGCGGGGGGAACCAAGAGACCCAGTACTTC.

The V and J genes are TRBV18 and TRBJ1-1, with D hard to call. The germline V gene encodes CDR1 KGHSH and CDR2 LQKENI. There are 13 residues in the CDR3. Between the trimmed V and J ends, which lost 3 bases and 6 bases, there was a span of 11 bases. CDR3 region: CASSPDGFAEAFF. Here the CDR3 DNA reads TGTGCCAGCTCACCGGACGGGTTCGCTGAAGCTTTCTTT.

This clonotype was seen at least ten times. The rearrangement joins TRBV12-3 or TRBV12-4 to TRBJ1-2, with TRBD1 as a possible D gene (6 bases). Trimming removed 3 bases from V and 6 bases from J, with 11 bases in between. The CDR3 runs to 13 residues. CDR3 DNA: TGTGCCAGCAGTTTCGGACAGATCCATGGCTACACCTTC. This encodes CASSFGQIHGYTF.

The chain is built from TRBV2 and TRBJ2-3, with 12 positions matching TRBD2. The CDR3 runs 17 residues. J gave up 2 bases and V 0 bases, and 3 bases lay outside the gene matches. Germline-derived CDR1 and CDR2 are SNHLY and FYNNEI. The CDR3: CASSEARTSGVTDTQYF. In nucleotides, the CDR3 is TGTGCCAGCAGTGAAGCGCGGACTAGCGGGGTCACAGATACGCAGTATTTT.

This clonotype was counted at least ten times. This chain uses TRBV19 with TRBJ2-2; D is unclear. CDR1 LNHDA and CDR2 SQIVND come from the germline V gene (reference sequence). The CDR3 consists of 15 residues. V dropped 10 bases and J dropped 0 bases, with 15 bases sitting between them. DNA of the CDR3: TGTGCCACCAAGCCCGACCAGACGAACACCGGGGAGCTGTTTTTT. This codes for CATKPDQTNTGELFF.

This sequence joins TRBV10-3 and TRBJ2-5, with D possibly matching TRBD2 (7 bases). This CDR3 region has 13 residues. Looked up from germline, CDR1 is ENHRY and CDR2 is SYGVKD. Between the trimmed V and J ends, which lost 11 bases and 2 bases, there was a span of 15 bases. Here the CDR3 reads CAGTGRGQETQYF. In DNA, the CDR3 is TGTGCCGGCACAGGGCGGGGGCAAGAGACCCAGTACTTC.

There are many counts of this clonotype. The chain joins TRBV5-1 to TRBJ1-4; D uncertain. V lost 5 bases and J 6 bases, leaving 17 bases between the germline ends. CDR1 and CDR2 from the germline V gene are SGHRS and YFSETQ. CDR3 length equals 15 residues. The CDR3 here is CASRRGLIEDEKLFF. As DNA, the CDR3 is TGCGCCAGCAGAAGAGGGTTGATTGAAGATGAAAAACTGTTTTTT.

This clonotype turned up a few times. The rearrangement links TRBV29-1 to TRBJ2-7, with a tentative D call TRBD1 (6 bases). Germline CDR1 and CDR2: SQVTM and ANQGSEA. The ends were cut back, 6 bases at V and 3 bases at J, with 9 bases in the middle. CDR3 size: 11 residues. The CDR3 region is CSVGQYYEQYF. The DNA for the CDR3 is TGCAGCGTCGGACAGTACTACGAGCAGTACTTC.

This clonotype was observed many times. CDR3 sequence reads: CASSHPGTYEQYF. CDR3 DNA sequence: TGTGCCAGCAGCCACCCAGGAACCTACGAGCAGTACTTC. This chain connects TRBV3-1 to TRBJ2-7; no clear D gene. With 3 bases removed from V and 2 bases from J, the gap between germline ends came to 8 bases. Germline CDR1 LGHDT, CDR2 YNNKEL (reference sequence). The CDR3 runs 13 residues.

This chain connects TRBV5-1 to TRBJ1-5; 8 nucleotides line up with TRBD1. Germline V gives CDR1 SGHRS, CDR2 YFSETQ. The V gene end was trimmed by 1 base and the J gene end by 6 bases; junction bases not matched to a gene: 6. This CDR3 has 15 amino acids. The CDR3 DNA reads as TGCGCCAGCAGCTTGACAGGGGGTTCTTTTCAGCCCCAGCATTTT. As protein: CASSLTGGSFQPQHF.